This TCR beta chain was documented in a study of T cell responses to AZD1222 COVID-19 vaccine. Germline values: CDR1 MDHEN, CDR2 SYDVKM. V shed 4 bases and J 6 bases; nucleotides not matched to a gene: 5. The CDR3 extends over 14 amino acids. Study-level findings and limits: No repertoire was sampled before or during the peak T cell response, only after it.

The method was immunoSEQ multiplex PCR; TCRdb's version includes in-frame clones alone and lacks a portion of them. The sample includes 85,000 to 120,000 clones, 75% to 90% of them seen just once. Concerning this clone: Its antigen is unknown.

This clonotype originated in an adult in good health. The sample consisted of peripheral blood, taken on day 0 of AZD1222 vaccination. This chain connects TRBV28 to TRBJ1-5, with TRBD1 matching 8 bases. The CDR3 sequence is CASSSGQGSQPQHF. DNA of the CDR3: TGTGCCAGCAGTTCTGGACAGGGAAGTCAGCCCCAGCATTTT.